The T cell receptor beta chain described here comes from a study of cytomegalovirus exposure and HLA in healthy donors. In the study overall: Out of 150 million to 200 million T cells, an earlier analysis found fewer than 140 million unique TCR beta sequences in total. HLA-typed donors were the source of roughly 80 million unique TCRs held in an early data release. Study outcomes and limitations: Researchers reported that three CMV-associated chains were confirmed in vitro as CMV antigen-specific. There was a cluster of highly shared sequence variants that was likely a sequencing artifact.

Of note for this clone: Antigen specificity is unknown.

The CDR3 has 16 residues. Germline V gene sequence: CDR1 SGHRS, CDR2 YFSETQ. Trimming shortened V by 0 bases and J by 4 bases, and 16 bases separated the two germline ends. Primers included in the PCR were 60 Vbeta and 13 Jbeta primers. Using immunoSEQ multiplex PCR, the repertoire was profiled, and TCRdb retains in-frame clones only, with some absent. The repertoire holds roughly 55,000 clones, approximately 71% seen once, with approximately 30% in the top ten. The sample consisted of PBMCs. The chain couples TRBV5-1 to TRBJ1-1; the D gene is possibly TRBD1 (5 bases). This TCR was recovered from a man between 40 and 49 years old in good health and CMV-seropositive. The CDR3 bases are TGCGCCAGCAGCTTGGAAGGGAGCAGGGAGGGCACTGAAGCTTTCTTT. Translation: CASSLEGSREGTEAFF.